Each of the 7 T cell receptor beta chains below was sequenced from the same sample in a study of blood T cell repertoires in COVID-19. TCRdb's copy holds only in-frame clones and misses some; the assay was immunoSEQ multiplex PCR. The sample lists 60,000 to 90,000 clones, more than 60% occurring once. Sequenced sample: peripheral blood. The source of these receptors is a man in his sixties with acute or convalescent COVID-19.

This clone has a single count. The rearrangement links TRBV6-6 to TRBJ2-6; D unclear. This CDR3 has 15 amino acids. CDR1 is MNHNY, CDR2 SVGAGI, per germline (reference sequence). Trimming left V 4 bases short and J 0 bases short, with 7 bases between. CDR3 DNA: TGTGCCAGCAGTTTCGGTGTCTCTGGGGCCAACGTCCTGACTTTC. Residues: CASSFGVSGANVLTF.

The J gene is TRBJ2-5, the V gene TRBV30; 8 nucleotides line up with TRBD2. The CDR3 length is 13 residues. The V segment lost 4 bases and the J segment 5 bases; nucleotides outside the gene matches: 6. CDR1 is GTSNPN, CDR2 SVGIG, per germline (reference sequence). CDR3 residues: CAWTPSGGETQYF. CDR3 in DNA: TGTGCCTGGACCCCTTCGGGGGGGGAGACCCAGTACTTC.

This rearrangement joins TRBV19 to TRBJ2-1; 11 bases are a match to TRBD2. CDR3 size: 13 residues. Losses at the gene ends were 2 bases for V and 15 bases for J; bases not matched to a gene: 6. The V gene's germline CDR1 is LNHDA and CDR2 SQIVND (reference sequence). CDR3 residues: CASSISLAGGSFF. CDR3 coding DNA: TGTGCCAGTAGTATATCCCTAGCGGGGGGATCGTTCTTC.

The rearrangement uses TRBV27 and TRBJ2-3, with D perhaps matching TRBD1 (5 bases). Germline-derived CDR1 and CDR2 are MNHEY and SMNVEV (reference sequence). CDR3 length: 18 residues. V lost 5 bases and J 0 bases, leaving 21 bases between the germline ends. CDR3 in amino acids: CASSPWTRRLSSTDTQYF. The CDR3 region has the DNA TGTGCCAGCAGTCCCTGGACACGCCGTCTGTCTAGCACAGATACGCAGTATTTT.

This clone was observed at least ten times. The V gene is TRBV4-2, the J gene TRBJ2-7; 7 bases are shared with TRBD2. Germline loops: CDR1 LGHNA, CDR2 YNFKEQ. V lost 3 bases and J lost 3; bases outside the gene matches: 8. This CDR3 has 15 amino acids. The CDR3 DNA reads as TGTGCCAGCAGCCAGTCTAGCGGAGGCGACTACGAGCAGTACTTC. Encoded protein: CASSQSSGGDYEQYF.

The chain employs TRBV4-1 and TRBJ1-4; D might be TRBD1 (5 bases). Germline values: CDR1 MGHRA, CDR2 YSYEKL. V was cut by 8 bases and J by 0 bases, with 16 bases left in between. The CDR3 runs 16 residues. The CDR3 DNA sequence: TGCGCCAGCGCCATCGGGGGTCCGGCAACTAATGAAAAACTGTTTTTT. Translation: CASAIGGPATNEKLFF.

Only a few counts were recorded for this clone. The chain recombines TRBV2 with TRBJ2-1; D may be TRBD2 (6 bases). The CDR3 length is 15 residues. Germline assignment: CDR1 SNHLY and CDR2 FYNNEI. Trimming removed 6 bases at V and 3 bases at J, with 15 bases between. Here the CDR3 reads CASRTAAGYYNEQFF. CDR3 DNA: TGTGCCAGCAGGACCGCGGCGGGGTACTACAATGAGCAGTTCTTC.